This is a list of T cell receptor beta chains from one sample in a study of neoadjuvant anti-PD-1 for oral cavity cancer. The data were produced by immunoSEQ multiplex PCR, yet TCRdb's version contains in-frame clones alone and is incomplete. The sample yields roughly 9,600 clones, approximately 68% seen once. This specimen was PBMCs, taken after nivolumab (anti-PD-1) treatment. The receptors here all came from a person aged 40 to 85 with oral cavity squamous cell carcinoma. Both conserved end residues are part of each CDR3. D genes are given only for firm matches. Expanded clones are given a class, and other clones once, few, many or no size at all.

length	V	D	size	J	CDR3	DNA
14	TRBV6-6	TRBD1	once	TRBJ1-2	CASSYEGQGYGYTF	TGTGCCAGCAGTTACGAGGGACAGGGCTATGGCTACACCTTC
15	TRBV6-5	TRBD2	NA	TRBJ2-3	CASSGTSVSTDTQYF	TGTGCCAGCAGCGGGACTAGCGTGAGCACAGATACGCAGTATTTT
16	TRBV30	TRBD1	few	TRBJ1-5	CAWSLLQGARNQPQHF	TGTGCCTGGAGTCTGCTACAGGGGGCGAGGAATCAGCCCCAGCATTTT
13	TRBV6-1	NA	NA	TRBJ2-1	CASKYSRVNEQFF	TGTGCCAGCAAGTACAGCCGCGTAAATGAGCAGTTCTTC
12	TRBV7-9	NA	NA	TRBJ2-7	CASSLDVYEQYF	TGTGCCAGCAGCTTAGACGTATACGAGCAGTACTTC
13	TRBV14	NA	NA	TRBJ2-7	CASSQRGLWEQYF	TGTGCCAGCAGCCAGAGGGGACTTTGGGAGCAGTACTTC
15	TRBV19	TRBD2	NA	TRBJ2-3	CASSTTGGRGDTQYF	TGTGCCAGTAGTACAACGGGAGGCCGGGGAGATACGCAGTATTTT
17	TRBV14	NA	NA	TRBJ1-3	CASSQDFWPDPLNTIYF	TGTGCCAGCAGCCAAGATTTCTGGCCAGATCCTTTAAACACCATATATTTT
15	TRBV4-1	NA	once	TRBJ1-2	CASSQDDDINYGYTF	TGCGCCAGCAGCCAAGACGACGATATTAACTATGGCTACACCTTC
15	TRBV9	TRBD2	NA	TRBJ2-1	CASSVVGGGANEQFF	TGTGCCAGCAGCGTAGTGGGCGGGGGGGCCAATGAGCAGTTCTTC
17	TRBV9	NA	NA	TRBJ2-2	CASSVDVSNRGTGELFF	TGTGCCAGCAGCGTAGACGTGTCTAACAGAGGCACCGGGGAGCTGTTTTTT
13	TRBV30	NA	NA	TRBJ1-1	CAWSVSLNTEAFF	TGTGCCTGGAGTGTCAGTCTGAACACTGAAGCTTTCTTT
16	TRBV19	TRBD1	NA	TRBJ1-1	CASSTRDRGAATEAFF	TGTGCCAGTAGTACACGGGACAGGGGAGCGGCGACTGAAGCTTTCTTT
15	TRBV6-1	TRBD2	NA	TRBJ2-1	CASSLGGNSYNEQFF	TGTGCCAGCAGCCTCGGGGGGAACTCCTACAATGAGCAGTTCTTC
12	TRBV10-3	NA	NA	TRBJ2-7	CAISGTDYEQYF	TGTGCCATCAGTGGGACTGACTACGAGCAGTACTTC
14	TRBV10-3	TRBD1	NA	TRBJ2-1	CAIRTDRSYNEQFF	TGTGCCATCAGAACGGACAGGTCCTACAATGAGCAGTTCTTC
15	TRBV19	NA	NA	TRBJ1-3	CASRGGWPDENTIYF	TGTGCCAGTAGAGGTGGATGGCCGGACGAAAACACCATATATTTT
12	TRBV15	NA	NA	TRBJ1-1	CATSRVGLNAFF	TGTGCCACCAGCAGAGTCGGGCTGAATGCTTTCTTT
16	TRBV7-9	NA	few	TRBJ1-6	CASSFPGHAYNSPLHF	TGTGCCAGCAGCTTCCCGGGACACGCGTATAATTCACCCCTCCACTTT
12	TRBV6-1	NA	NA	TRBJ1-4	CASSERNEKLFF	TGTGCCAGCAGTGAGCGTAATGAAAAACTGTTTTTT
11	TRBV30	NA	NA	TRBJ2-2	CAWSTRTPLFF	TGTGCCTGGAGCACCCGGACACCGCTGTTTTTT
16	TRBV5-5	NA	NA	TRBJ1-1	CASSFPSGGKYTEAFF	TGTGCCAGCAGCTTCCCCTCGGGGGGCAAGTACACTGAAGCTTTCTTT
15	TRBV7-9	NA	once	TRBJ2-7	CASSSPGGVRGEQYF	TGTGCCAGCAGTTCCCCAGGGGGGGTTCGAGGCGAGCAGTACTTC
11	TRBV27	NA	once	TRBJ2-7	CASRWGGEQYF	TGTGCCAGCAGATGGGGAGGAGAGCAGTACTTC
16	TRBV19	TRBD1	few	TRBJ1-2	CASSMVGQGGGYGYTF	TGTGCCAGTAGTATGGTAGGACAGGGTGGCGGCTATGGCTACACCTTC
15	TRBV28	TRBD1	NA	TRBJ2-7	CASSPPGQGSYEQYF	TGTGCCAGCAGTCCGCCGGGACAGGGATCCTACGAGCAGTACTTC
13	TRBV5-6	NA	once	TRBJ1-2	CASRRRGVGGYTF	TGTGCCAGCAGGAGGAGAGGGGTTGGAGGCTACACCTTC
15	TRBV6-1	TRBD1	NA	TRBJ1-5	CASSPTGGLHQPQHF	TGTGCCAGCAGCCCCACAGGGGGCCTTCATCAGCCCCAGCATTTT
12	TRBV6-1	NA	few	TRBJ1-2	CACRAPNYGYTF	TGTGCCTGCAGAGCCCCTAACTATGGCTACACCTTC
12	TRBV29-1	NA	NA	TRBJ2-1	CSSGPTNNEQFF	TGCAGCTCGGGACCGACGAACAATGAGCAGTTCTTC
15	TRBV7-9	TRBD2	few	TRBJ2-7	CASSPLSGAPKEQYF	TGTGCCAGCAGCCCTCTGAGCGGGGCGCCTAAAGAGCAGTACTTC
17	TRBV25-1	TRBD1	NA	TRBJ2-6	CASSFRTGPSGANVLTF	TGTGCCAGCAGTTTCAGGACAGGGCCGTCTGGGGCCAACGTCCTGACTTTC
14	TRBV29-1	TRBD1	few	TRBJ1-1	CSVTPGGQGAEAFF	TGCAGCGTTACCCCTGGGGGACAGGGGGCTGAAGCTTTCTTT
14	TRBV6-5	NA	NA	TRBJ1-3	CASSYRGSGNTIYF	TGTGCCAGCAGTTACAGGGGCTCTGGAAACACCATATATTTT
15	TRBV19	TRBD1	few	TRBJ1-2	CASSPRGDTYYGYTF	TGTGCCAGTAGTCCCAGGGGGGACACCTACTATGGCTACACCTTC
12	TRBV5-1	NA	NA	TRBJ1-1	CASSLDNTEAFF	TGCGCCAGCAGCTTGGACAACACTGAAGCTTTCTTT
14	TRBV10-3	NA	NA	TRBJ1-4	CAISDQQGYEKLFF	TGTGCCATCAGTGACCAACAGGGCTATGAAAAACTGTTTTTT
14	TRBV7-9	NA	few	TRBJ2-2	CASRGEYDTGELFF	TGTGCCAGCAGAGGGGAATACGACACCGGGGAGCTGTTTTTT
15	TRBV10-1	NA	NA	TRBJ2-1	CASMRRVGNSNEQFF	TGCGCCAGCATGAGGCGGGTCGGCAATTCAAATGAGCAGTTCTTC
15	TRBV10-2	NA	large	TRBJ1-2	CASSESALGADGYTF	TGCGCCAGCAGTGAGTCGGCCCTCGGGGCGGACGGCTACACCTTC
18	TRBV6-1	TRBD1	NA	TRBJ1-5	CASSARDRFDVSNQPQHF	TGTGCCAGCAGTGCCCGGGACAGGTTCGATGTTAGCAATCAGCCCCAGCATTTT
15	TRBV19	NA	NA	TRBJ2-1	CASSLNSLGYNEQFF	TGTGCCAGTAGCCTGAATTCTTTAGGCTACAATGAGCAGTTCTTC